This T cell receptor (beta chain) is drawn from a study of beta chain features in type 1 diabetes (dated by TCRdb to the late 2010s). In terms of the full investigation: Patients and healthy donors did not differ in mean age, gender distribution, total cell number or subset yield. A total of roughly 98,000,000 sorted cells were examined across all samples, and RNA yield correlated strongly with the number of cells per subset. The study compared TCRB repertoires of sorted circulating CD4+ T cell subsets between recently diagnosed type 1 diabetes patients and matched healthy donors. Naive and central memory subsets were obtained from all 30 or so donors, but regulatory and stem cell-like memory subsets were isolated from only 8 patients and roughly eight healthy donors. Overall study results and their limits: Shorter templates might have been favored by PCR, but patient and control samples were amplified and corrected together, so both groups would have been affected equally by any skew. Because cDNA was sequenced instead of genomic DNA, activated cells with high expression could be over-represented, although the groups did not differ in activation or CD3 levels. Naive, central memory and regulatory TCRB repertoires appeared more similar among patients than among healthy donors. HLA sub-analyses involved small numbers of individuals, so any influence of HLA type on TCRB rearrangement remained unresolved. A moderate but significant shortening of TCRB CDR3 length was observed in type 1 diabetes patients in all four CD4+ subsets. Patients with type 1 diabetes made fewer insertions and deleted more nucleotides at VDJ recombination sites, implying thymic rearrangement abnormalities.

The High Capacity cDNA Reverse Transcription Kit was used to reverse transcribe all of the isolated RNA, meaning that expressed TCRB transcripts were what got sequenced. Deep immunoSEQ sequencing was applied to naive, central memory and regulatory T cell samples, giving an average of around 3.8 million total reads per sample. Sorted cells were lysed in RLT buffer and RNA was extracted with DNase-treated RNeasy Micro or Mini kits, depending on cell number. To prevent cross-contamination, every cell subset was processed on its own, while patient and healthy donor samples were processed together. Using the immunoSEQ multiplex PCR, TCRB sequences were amplified from cDNA into 87-bp fragments spanning the CDR3 region. Sequencing of the amplicons was performed on the Illumina HiSeq platform. The original methods were these. PCR bias was corrected computationally using synthetic template baselines, and reads within Hamming distance 2 were collapsed, with unmergeable singletons discarded. By aligning reads against IMGT, V, D and J genes, CDR3 length, and insertions or deletions at six rearrangement sites were assigned. Within each subset, clonotype counts were normalized to the number of sorted cells before true diversity and Gini coefficients were calculated with the tcR R package. The overlap coefficient, calculated on TCRB nucleotide sequences, was used to measure repertoire sharing. Not all clones reach the TCRdb copy of this immuneACCESS table, which keeps in-frame sequences only. Checked studies attribute under half of the gap to unresolved V genes and leave the rest unexplained. Clonal size and the V and J genes are those of that table, whereas D and trimming came from the DNA. A total of fewer than 350,000 clones appear in this sample, 8% of them only once. The biggest ten clones account for approximately 1% of the sample.

The CDR3 contains 16 residues, cysteine and phenylalanine counted. The DNA shown is the 48-base CDR3, in frame from base 1. From the germline V gene, CDR1 is SGHRS and CDR2 is YFSETQ. Here V drops 0 bases and J drops 5 bases, and the junction holds 7 bases not matched to any gene. This clone was picked up a small number of times. Its antigen is still unknown. Per-nucleotide qualities are absent, and no much larger clonotype sits a single base away. Each donor gave one peripheral blood draw, averaging around 120 mL, which was collected into heparinised tubes. Using a panel that included CD45RO, CCR7, CD25, CD127, CD95 and CD27, naive, central memory, regulatory and stem cell-like memory CD4+ T cells were sorted on a BD FACSAria II. All sorted populations exceeded 95% purity. PBMCs were separated immediately by Lymphoprep density gradient centrifugation and were stained directly, without being cultured. Samples were stained and sorted in pairs, with one healthy donor and one patient per experiment, so that batch effects were minimized.

Recombination joined TRBV5-1 with TRBJ2-1; 8 nucleotides in the junction match TRBD2. The sequence was obtained from a young woman in good health. Sequencing used central memory CD4+ T cells from blood. In nucleotide form, the sequence is TGCGCCAGCAGCTTGGCACCCTTGCGGGGGGACAATGAGCAGTTCTTC. This codes for CASSLAPLRGDNEQFF.